The rows below give T cell receptor beta chains drawn from one sample of a study of CD8+ T cells in alopecia areata. TCRdb's copy holds only in-frame clones and misses some; the assay was immunoSEQ multiplex PCR. The sample contains some 180,000 clones, about 53% of which appear only once. The source was CD8+ T cells sorted from blood, collected at week 24, from a patient treated with tofacitinib. These receptors were collected from a human donor with alopecia areata. Each CDR3 is given with its conserved first and last residue. The D gene is left open where the match is weak. Size tells how often a clone was seen (once, few, many) or the class of an expanded clone, and some rows leave it out.

v_gene: TRBV4-1
abundance: few
len: 16
d_gene: -
j_gene: TRBJ2-7
CDR3nt: TGCGCCAGCAGCCAAGAGGATGGACTTAGCTCCTACGAGCAGTACTTC
CDR3aa: CASSQEDGLSSYEQYF

v_gene: TRBV7-7
abundance: -
len: 16
d_gene: -
j_gene: TRBJ2-1
CDR3nt: TGTGCCAGCAGCTTAAGTCAAGGGGTTCCCTACAATGAGCAGTTCTTC
CDR3aa: CASSLSQGVPYNEQFF

v_gene: TRBV6-1
abundance: -
len: 12
d_gene: -
j_gene: TRBJ2-7
CDR3nt: TGTGCCAGCAGTGAGGAGACGCCCGAGCAGTACTTC
CDR3aa: CASSEETPEQYF

v_gene: TRBV29-1
abundance: few
len: 14
d_gene: TRBD2
j_gene: TRBJ2-1
CDR3nt: TGCAGCGTAATTTACACTAGCGCCTACAATGAGCAGTTCTTC
CDR3aa: CSVIYTSAYNEQFF

v_gene: TRBV10-3
abundance: few
len: 15
d_gene: TRBD1
j_gene: TRBJ2-4
CDR3nt: TGTGCCATCAGTGAGGTACAGGGGGTCAAAAACATTCAGTACTTC
CDR3aa: CAISEVQGVKNIQYF

v_gene: TRBV10-1
abundance: few
len: 11
d_gene: -
j_gene: TRBJ2-2
CDR3nt: TGCGCCAGCAGTGACTCCGGGGAGCTGTTTTTT
CDR3aa: CASSDSGELFF

v_gene: TRBV9
abundance: few
len: 13
d_gene: -
j_gene: TRBJ1-1
CDR3nt: TGTGCCAGCAGCCTTCTCCAGGGTTCGGAAGCTTTCTTT
CDR3aa: CASSLLQGSEAFF

v_gene: TRBV7-9
abundance: -
len: 15
d_gene: TRBD1
j_gene: TRBJ2-5
CDR3nt: TGTGCCAGCAGCTCCCCGACAGGGGCGCAAGAGACCCAGTACTTC
CDR3aa: CASSSPTGAQETQYF

v_gene: TRBV7-8
abundance: -
len: 16
d_gene: -
j_gene: TRBJ2-2
CDR3nt: TGTGCCAGCAGCCGATCGGCGGGGTCTTACACCGGGGAGCTGTTTTTT
CDR3aa: CASSRSAGSYTGELFF

v_gene: TRBV29-1
abundance: -
len: 13
d_gene: TRBD1
j_gene: TRBJ1-2
CDR3nt: TGCAGCGTACAGGGGGCAGCCGACTATGGCTACACCTTC
CDR3aa: CSVQGAADYGYTF

v_gene: TRBV11-2
abundance: -
len: 14
d_gene: -
j_gene: TRBJ2-7
CDR3nt: TGTGCCAGCAGCTTAGGGACTGGGGCCTACGAGCAGTACTTC
CDR3aa: CASSLGTGAYEQYF

v_gene: TRBV7-8
abundance: once
len: 15
d_gene: -
j_gene: TRBJ2-7
CDR3nt: TGTGCCAGCAGCCCTGGGGGTAGGGGAGCCTACGAGCAGTACTTC
CDR3aa: CASSPGGRGAYEQYF

v_gene: TRBV9
abundance: -
len: 14
d_gene: TRBD1
j_gene: TRBJ1-1
CDR3nt: TGTGCCAGCAGCGTAGTGTCAGGGGGCACTGAAGCTTTCTTT
CDR3aa: CASSVVSGGTEAFF

v_gene: TRBV30
abundance: -
len: 14
d_gene: TRBD1
j_gene: TRBJ1-6
CDR3nt: TGTGCCTGGTCCCCGGGACAGAATAATTCACCCCTCCACTTT
CDR3aa: CAWSPGQNNSPLHF

v_gene: TRBV14
abundance: -
len: 14
d_gene: -
j_gene: TRBJ2-1
CDR3nt: TGTGCCAGCAGCCAAGTTGGGGGAGTCGGGGAGCAGTTCTTC
CDR3aa: CASSQVGGVGEQFF

v_gene: TRBV7-8
abundance: -
len: 15
d_gene: TRBD1
j_gene: TRBJ2-2
CDR3nt: TGTGCCAGCAGCTTCAGGGGGAAATACACCGGGGAGCTGTTTTTT
CDR3aa: CASSFRGKYTGELFF